The clone carrying this TCR beta chain was picked up a small number of times. This entry comes from a study of cytomegalovirus exposure and HLA in healthy donors. Germline lookup yields CDR1 PRHDT and CDR2 FYEKMQ (reference sequence). The CDR3 runs 12 residues. V lost 2 bases and J lost 8, with 9 bases in between. Primers included in the PCR were 60 Vbeta and 13 Jbeta primers. This table comes from immunoSEQ multiplex PCR, and its TCRdb copy is limited to in-frame clones, with some not included. The data hold over 85,000 clones, with roughly 79% observed a single time. V gene TRBV13 combines with J gene TRBJ1-2; D call uncertain. Sequencing was performed on PBMCs. The TCR was taken from a woman aged 40 to 50 in good health and CMV-seronegative. CDR3 protein: CASSLPGMGYTF. The CDR3 nucleotides read TGTGCCAGCAGCTTACCAGGAATGGGCTACACCTTC. Combining the CDR3 with reference TRBV13 and TRBJ1-2 gives the whole variable domain AAGVIQSPRHLIKEKRETATLKCYPIPRHDTVYWYQQGPGQDPQFLISFYEKMQSDKGSIPDRFSAQQFSDYHSELNMSSLELGDSALYFCASSLPGMGYTFGSGTRLTVV.